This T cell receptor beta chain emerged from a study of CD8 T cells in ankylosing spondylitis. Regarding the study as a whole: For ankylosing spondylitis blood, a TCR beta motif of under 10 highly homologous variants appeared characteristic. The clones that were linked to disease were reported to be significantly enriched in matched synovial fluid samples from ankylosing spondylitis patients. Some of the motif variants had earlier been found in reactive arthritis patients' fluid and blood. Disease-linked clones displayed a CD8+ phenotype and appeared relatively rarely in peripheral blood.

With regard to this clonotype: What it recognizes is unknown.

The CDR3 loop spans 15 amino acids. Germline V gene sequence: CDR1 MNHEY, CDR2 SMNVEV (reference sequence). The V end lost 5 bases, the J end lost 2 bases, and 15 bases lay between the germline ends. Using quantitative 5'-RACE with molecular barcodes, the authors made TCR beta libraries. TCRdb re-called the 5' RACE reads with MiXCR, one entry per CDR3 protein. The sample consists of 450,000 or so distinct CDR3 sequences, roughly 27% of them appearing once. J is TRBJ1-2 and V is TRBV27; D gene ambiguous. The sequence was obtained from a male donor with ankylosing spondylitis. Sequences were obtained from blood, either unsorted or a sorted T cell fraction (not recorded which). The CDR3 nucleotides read TGTGCCAGCAGTACTCGCGAGGGATGGAACTATGGCTACACCTTC. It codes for CASSTREGWNYGYTF.